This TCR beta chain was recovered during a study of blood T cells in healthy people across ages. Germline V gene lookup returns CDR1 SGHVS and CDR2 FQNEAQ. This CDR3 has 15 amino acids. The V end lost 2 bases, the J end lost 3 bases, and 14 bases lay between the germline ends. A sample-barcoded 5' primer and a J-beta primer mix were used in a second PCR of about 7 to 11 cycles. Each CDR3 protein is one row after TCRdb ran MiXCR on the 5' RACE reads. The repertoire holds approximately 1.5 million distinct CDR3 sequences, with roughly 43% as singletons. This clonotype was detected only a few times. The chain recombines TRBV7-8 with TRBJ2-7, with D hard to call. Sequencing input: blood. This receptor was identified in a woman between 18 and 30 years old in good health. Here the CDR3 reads CASSLNPTLLYEQYF. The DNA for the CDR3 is TGTGCCAGCAGCTTAAACCCAACCCTGCTCTACGAGCAGTACTTC.